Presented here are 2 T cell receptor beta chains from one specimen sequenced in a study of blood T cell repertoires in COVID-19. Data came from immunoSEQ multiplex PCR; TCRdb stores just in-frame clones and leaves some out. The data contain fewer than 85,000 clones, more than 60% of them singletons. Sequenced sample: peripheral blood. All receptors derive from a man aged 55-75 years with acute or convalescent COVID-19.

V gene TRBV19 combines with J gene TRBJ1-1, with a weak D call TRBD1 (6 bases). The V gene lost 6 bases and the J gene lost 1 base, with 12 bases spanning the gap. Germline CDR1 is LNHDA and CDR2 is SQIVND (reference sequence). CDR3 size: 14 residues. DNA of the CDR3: TGTGCCAGTAGCCCCCCGGGACAGAACACTGAAGCTTTCTTT. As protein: CASSPPGQNTEAFF.

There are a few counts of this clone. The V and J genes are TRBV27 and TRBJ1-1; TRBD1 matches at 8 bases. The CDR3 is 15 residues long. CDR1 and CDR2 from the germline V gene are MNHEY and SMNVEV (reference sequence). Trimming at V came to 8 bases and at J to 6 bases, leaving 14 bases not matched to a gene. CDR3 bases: TGTGCCAGCGGCAATTACGACAGGGGTGTCCCTGAAGCTTTCTTT. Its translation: CASGNYDRGVPEAFF.